These T cell receptor beta chains were read from a single sample in a study of tumor and adjacent non-tumor tissue in lung cancer. From the multiplex PCR reads, TCRdb called clonotypes with MiXCR, one entry per CDR3 protein. The top ten hold 20% to 25% of the sample, which has 70,000 or so distinct CDR3 sequences, about 60% seen once. The sequencing input was lung tumor tissue. The receptor set was obtained from a man in his forties or fifties with non-small cell lung cancer. Both conserved end residues are part of each CDR3. D genes are given only for firm matches. Rows give clone size only sometimes, using once, few, many, or a class for an expanded clone.

abundance,j_gene,d_gene,v_gene,CDR3aa,CDR3nt
medium-sized,TRBJ2-3,NA,TRBV11-2,CASSFASTDTQYF,TGTGCCAGCAGCTTTGCGTCCACAGATACGCAGTATTTT
once,TRBJ2-7,NA,TRBV13,CASSTPNGSYEQYF,TGTGCCAGCAGCACACCGAACGGATCCTACGAGCAGTACTTC
NA,TRBJ2-7,NA,TRBV30,CVRGGGSGEQYF,TGTGTCCGGGGTGGGGGCTCGGGCGAGCAGTACTTC
NA,TRBJ2-5,NA,TRBV5-1,CASSQPELVGETQYF,TGCGCCAGCAGCCAGCCGGAACTAGTGGGAGAGACCCAGTACTTC
NA,TRBJ2-7,NA,TRBV7-8,CASSSRVGEDEQYF,TGTGCCAGCAGCTCCAGGGTAGGAGAAGACGAGCAGTACTTC
few,TRBJ2-1,TRBD2,TRBV12-3/TRBV12-4,CASEASGRAALTYNEQFF,TGTGCCAGCGAGGCTAGCGGGAGGGCCGCGTTAACCTACAATGAGCAGTTCTTC
NA,TRBJ1-1,NA,TRBV11-1,CTSSPGTGDGAFF,TGTACCAGCAGCCCCGGGACTGGGGATGGAGCTTTCTTT
NA,TRBJ2-1,TRBD2,TRBV6-5,CTSSYSVTSDNIEQFF,TGTACCAGCAGTTACTCGGTTACTAGCGATAACATTGAGCAGTTCTTC
many,TRBJ2-1,TRBD2,TRBV6-5,CASKQPGLAGVSRNEQFF,TGTGCCAGCAAGCAACCAGGACTAGCGGGAGTCTCCCGCAATGAGCAGTTCTTC
few,TRBJ2-4,NA,TRBV7-9,CASSPGGLQNIQYF,TGTGCCAGCAGCCCTGGGGGGCTCCAAAACATTCAGTACTTC
few,TRBJ1-1,NA,TRBV5-1,CASSLMDGGAEAFF,TGCGCCAGCAGCCTAATGGACGGCGGAGCTGAAGCTTTCTTT
NA,TRBJ2-3,TRBD1,TRBV6-5,CASRFRTGDSNQPQYF,TGTGCCAGCAGATTTAGGACAGGAGATAGCAATCAGCCCCAGTATTTT
NA,TRBJ2-1,NA,TRBV11-2,CASSPFGGGGYEQFF,TGTGCCAGCAGCCCTTTTGGTGGTGGCGGTTATGAGCAGTTCTTC
many,TRBJ2-5,NA,TRBV7-9,CASSSETQYF,TGTGCCAGCAGCTCTGAGACCCAGTACTTC
NA,TRBJ1-6,NA,TRBV11-2,CASSFSGHNYNSTLRF,TGTGCCAGCAGCTTCTCGGGACACAACTATAATTCAACCCTTCGCTTT
few,TRBJ2-1,NA,TRBV20-1,CSASSGHDYNEQFF,TGCAGTGCTAGTAGTGGGCATGACTACAATGAGCAGTTCTTC
NA,TRBJ2-7,NA,TRBV20-1,CGARLPGRDTSYEQYF,TGCGGTGCTAGATTACCCGGACGGGACACATCCTACGAGCAGTACTTC
many,TRBJ1-1,NA,TRBV7-9,CASRTNREAGTEAFF,TGTGCCAGCAGGACTAACAGGGAAGCCGGCACTGAAGCTTTCTTT
once,TRBJ2-5,TRBD2,TRBV11-2,CAGSAQLAGVGGETQYF,TGTGCCGGCAGCGCCCAACTAGCGGGAGTGGGGGGAGAGACCCAGTACTTC